Listed here are 25 T cell receptor beta chains from one sample, sequenced in a study of pediatric ulcerative colitis. Some clones are missing from TCRdb's copy, which holds only in-frame ones; the method was immunoSEQ multiplex PCR. The sample includes about 64,000 clones, 77% of them seen just once. The source material was blood. All receptors come from a boy younger than 18 with moderate ulcerative colitis.

This chain connects TRBV27 to TRBJ1-2; 12 bases map to TRBD1. V lost 5 bases to trimming and J lost 10 bases; unmatched junction nucleotides: 8. The CDR3 has 14 amino acids. CDR1 MNHEY and CDR2 SMNVEV come from the germline V gene (reference sequence). CDR3 coding DNA: TGTGCCAGCAGTCTAGGGACAGGGGGCGATGACTACACCTTC. Translated: CASSLGTGGDDYTF.

The V gene is TRBV27, the J gene TRBJ2-7; a possible D gene is TRBD1 (7 bases). The CDR3 is 16 residues long. The V end lost 8 bases, the J end lost 3 bases, and 23 bases lay between the germline ends. Germline V gene data show CDR1 as MNHEY and CDR2 as SMNVEV (reference sequence). The CDR3 loop is CASYQPGAGGGYEQYF. The CDR3 DNA reads as TGTGCCAGCTATCAACCGGGCGCAGGGGGAGGCTACGAGCAGTACTTC.

The gene calls are TRBV27 and TRBJ2-5; D might be TRBD1 (6 bases). This CDR3 region has 16 residues. Germline V gene lookup returns CDR1 MNHEY and CDR2 SMNVEV (reference sequence). V lost 5 bases and J lost 6, with 22 bases in between. This CDR3 reads CASSVTMDSKEKTQYF. The CDR3 bases are TGTGCCAGCAGTGTAACAATGGACAGCAAGGAAAAGACCCAGTACTTC.

This clone showed up just a few times. The rearrangement links TRBV15 to TRBJ1-2, with D possibly being TRBD1 (6 bases). The V end was cut by 1 base, the J end by 0 bases, with 9 bases between. CDR1 is LNHNV, CDR2 YYDKDF, per germline (reference sequence). CDR3 length: 15 amino acids. CDR3 DNA: TGTGCCACCAGCAGAGTGGGACATCCTAACTATGGCTACACCTTC. Amino acids: CATSRVGHPNYGYTF.

This clone was seen more than once but under ten times. The genes are TRBV30 and TRBJ1-1, with D uncertain. The CDR3 contains 11 residues. Per the germline V gene, CDR1 is GTSNPN and CDR2 is SVGIG (reference sequence). V lost 1 base and J 5 bases, leaving 5 bases between the germline ends. The CDR3 DNA sequence: TGTGCCTGGAGTGCTCCTACTGAAGCTTTCTTT. Its translation is CAWSAPTEAFF. Filled out from reference TRBV30 and TRBJ1-1, the complete variable domain reads SQTIHQWPATLVQPVGSPLSLECTVEGTSNPNLYWYRQAAGRGLQLLFYSVGIGQISSEVPQNLSASRPQDRQFILSSKKLLLSDSGFYLCAWSAPTEAFFGQGTRLTVV.

V gene TRBV5-8 combines with J gene TRBJ1-1; D unclear. V lost 2 bases and J 1 base, leaving 12 bases between the germline ends. The germline CDR1 and CDR2 sequences are SGHTS and YDEGEE. The CDR3 extends over 15 amino acids. Here the CDR3 reads CASSLGLHPNTEAFF. In DNA, the CDR3 is TGTGCCAGCAGCTTAGGTTTACATCCGAACACTGAAGCTTTCTTT.

The chain recombines TRBV2 with TRBJ1-1; D possibly corresponds to TRBD1 (5 bases). This CDR3 region has 13 residues. Germline V gene data show CDR1 as SNHLY and CDR2 as FYNNEI. Trimming took 6 bases from V and 4 from J, leaving 12 bases between them. In DNA form, the CDR3 reads TGTGCCAGCAGCGGAGACAGACTCACTGAAGCTTTCTTT. Protein sequence: CASSGDRLTEAFF.

The chain is built from TRBV30 and TRBJ2-5, with TRBD2 matching 9 bases. V dropped 2 bases and J dropped 2; count of bases not matched to a gene: 3. The CDR3 runs 14 residues. Germline CDR1 reads GTSNPN; CDR2 reads SVGIG (reference sequence). The CDR3 nucleotides read TGTGCCTGGAGTTGGAGCGGGGGGCAAGAGACCCAGTACTTC. Protein product: CAWSWSGGQETQYF.

This clone was counted a few times. DNA for the CDR3: TGTGCCTGGAGAACGGACAGCACCGGGGAGCTGTTTTTT. Protein sequence: CAWRTDSTGELFF. The chain uses TRBV30 and TRBJ2-2, with D perhaps TRBD1 (6 bases). Germline CDR1 GTSNPN, CDR2 SVGIG (reference sequence). Between the trimmed V and J ends, which lost 3 bases and 4 bases, there was a span of 9 bases. The CDR3 loop spans 13 amino acids.

This chain connects TRBV5-1 to TRBJ1-2; TRBD1 is a possible D gene (6 bases). Germline-derived CDR1 and CDR2 are SGHRS and YFSETQ. The CDR3 has 14 residues. V lost 4 bases, J lost 2 bases, and 12 bases lay in between. The DNA of the CDR3 is TGCGCCAGCAGCCGGGCAACAGGGAACTATGGCTACACCTTC. This gives the protein CASSRATGNYGYTF.

The gene calls are TRBV7-9 and TRBJ1-4; a possible D gene is TRBD1 (5 bases). The CDR3 is made up of 15 amino acids. V lost 5 bases to trimming and J lost 13 bases, with 23 bases between them. Per germline, CDR1 SEHNR and CDR2 FQNEAQ (reference sequence). The CDR3 sequence: CASSPGGRVDIPLFF. The CDR3 region has the DNA TGTGCCAGCAGCCCAGGTGGGCGAGTGGACATCCCACTGTTTTTT.

This clone was seen only once. V gene TRBV4-2 combines with J gene TRBJ2-1, with TRBD2 matching 8 bases. The germline CDR1 and CDR2 sequences are LGHNA and YNFKEQ. Unmatched junction bases numbered 4, after V lost 2 bases and J lost 10 bases. The CDR3 extends over 13 amino acids. CDR3 DNA: TGTGCCAGCAGCCAACCCAGCGGGAGCGAGCAGTTCTTC. Its translation: CASSQPSGSEQFF.

The chain employs TRBV11-2 and TRBJ1-1, with 8 positions matching TRBD1. V lost 5 bases and J lost 3; bases outside the gene matches: 8. The CDR3 length is 15 residues. Germline CDR1 is SGHAT and CDR2 is FQNNGV. CDR3 DNA sequence: TGTGCCAGCAGCAAAATGACAGGGGATGACACTGAAGCTTTCTTT. Translating gives CASSKMTGDDTEAFF.

The V call is TRBV7-6, the J call TRBJ2-1, with 12 bases that match TRBD2. This CDR3 is 20 amino acids long. V lost 3 bases to trimming and J lost 8 bases; unmatched junction nucleotides: 20. Germline V gene lookup returns CDR1 SGHVS and CDR2 FNYEAQ. In DNA, the CDR3 is TGTGCCAGCAGCTTCCCCCCGACTAGCGGGAGTCCTGATATACCACATGAGCAGTTCTTC. Residues: CASSFPPTSGSPDIPHEQFF.

The V and J genes are TRBV5-6 and TRBJ1-3; the D gene is possibly TRBD1 (5 bases). The CDR3 sequence is 16 residues long. Looked up from germline, CDR1 is SGHDT and CDR2 is YYEEEE. Trimming removed 1 base at V and 0 bases at J, with 11 bases between. The CDR3 DNA follows: TGTGCCAGCAGCTTGAAATGGGGGAGCTCTGGAAACACCATATATTTT. It yields the protein CASSLKWGSSGNTIYF.

The genes are TRBV29-1 and TRBJ2-5, with 9 bases fitting TRBD2. The CDR3 is made up of 17 amino acids. Germline-derived CDR1 and CDR2 are SQVTM and ANQGSEA. The junction had 18 bases not matched to a gene; V was cut back by 1 base and J by 9 bases. DNA of the CDR3: TGCAGCGTTGAAGTGGGGCTGGGGCTAGCGGGACGCCGGGCCCAGTACTTC. It is translated as CSVEVGLGLAGRRAQYF.

The chain combines TRBV6-1 with TRBJ2-7; the match to TRBD1 covers 7 bases. Germline-derived CDR1 and CDR2 are MNHNS and SASEGT. The ends lost 5 bases at V and 2 bases at J; junction bases unmatched: 0. This CDR3 is built from 12 residues. CDR3 protein: CASSQGAYEQYF. The CDR3 region has the DNA TGTGCCAGCAGTCAGGGGGCCTACGAGCAGTACTTC.

This clone has just one count. This sequence joins TRBV30 and TRBJ2-7; the D gene is possibly TRBD1 (6 bases). There are 12 residues in the CDR3. Trimming left V 5 bases short and J 0 bases short, with 8 bases between. Germline values: CDR1 GTSNPN, CDR2 SVGIG (reference sequence). CDR3 in amino acids: CAWSGASYEQYF. CDR3 DNA sequence: TGTGCCTGGTCAGGGGCCTCCTACGAGCAGTACTTC.

V gene TRBV27 combines with J gene TRBJ2-1; 9 nucleotides match TRBD2. Germline CDR1 is MNHEY and CDR2 is SMNVEV (reference sequence). Trimming took 1 base from V and 10 from J; bases not matched to a gene: 8. The CDR3 contains 15 residues. The CDR3 bases are TGTGCCAGCAGTTTATATGTAGCGGGAGCTAAGGAGCAGTTCTTC. Translating gives CASSLYVAGAKEQFF.

This clone was seen a handful of times. The rearrangement links TRBV14 to TRBJ1-1, with D hard to call. This CDR3 spans 13 amino acids. V lost 8 bases and J lost 2, with 12 bases in between. CDR1 is SGHDN, CDR2 FVKESK, per germline. CDR3: CASSIFQNTEAFF. DNA of the CDR3: TGTGCCAGCTCGATTTTCCAAAACACTGAAGCTTTCTTT.

The J gene is TRBJ2-7, the V gene TRBV6-1; unclear D gene. The CDR3 contains 12 residues. V shed 0 bases and J shed 3 bases, with 3 bases lying between them. Germline CDR1 reads MNHNS; CDR2 reads SASEGT. The CDR3 here is CASSEAYYEQYF. CDR3 bases: TGTGCCAGCAGTGAAGCCTACTACGAGCAGTACTTC.

The chain is built from TRBV7-8 and TRBJ1-2; 8 bases fit TRBD1. This CDR3 spans 16 amino acids. Germline lookup yields CDR1 SGHVS and CDR2 FQNEAQ. Unmatched junction bases numbered 8, after V lost 0 bases and J lost 5 bases. The CDR3 bases are TGTGCCAGCAGCTTAGCGCCGGACAGGGAAATTTATGGCTACACCTTC. Translating it yields CASSLAPDREIYGYTF.

This clone appeared once. The junction and the germline gene differ at one end; a read error may be behind it. V and J are TRBV7-9 and TRBJ2-7; D is possibly TRBD1 or TRBD2 (5 bases each). This CDR3 has 11 amino acids. The germline gives CDR1 SEHNR, CDR2 FQNEAQ (reference sequence). The CDR3 loop reads CASSLGDRVLF. The CDR3 DNA reads TGTGCCAGCAGCTTAGGGGACCGGGTTCTCTTC.

The CDR3 loop reads CASSVGTVGSYGYTF. The CDR3 DNA reads as TGCGCCAGCAGCGTAGGGACAGTAGGTTCCTATGGCTACACCTTC. J is TRBJ1-2 and V is TRBV5-1; 7 nucleotides agree with TRBD1. CDR1 and CDR2 (germline): SGHRS, YFSETQ. V lost 4 bases, J lost 4 bases, and 10 bases stayed unmatched. The CDR3 is made up of 15 amino acids.

The chain is built from TRBV2 and TRBJ2-1; the D is unclear. The CDR3 contains 12 residues. V was clipped by 5 bases and J by 1 base, with 3 bases between them. CDR1 and CDR2 from the germline V gene are SNHLY and FYNNEI. The CDR3 DNA sequence: TGTGCCAGCAGTATATCCTACAATGAGCAGTTCTTC. Its protein product is CASSISYNEQFF.